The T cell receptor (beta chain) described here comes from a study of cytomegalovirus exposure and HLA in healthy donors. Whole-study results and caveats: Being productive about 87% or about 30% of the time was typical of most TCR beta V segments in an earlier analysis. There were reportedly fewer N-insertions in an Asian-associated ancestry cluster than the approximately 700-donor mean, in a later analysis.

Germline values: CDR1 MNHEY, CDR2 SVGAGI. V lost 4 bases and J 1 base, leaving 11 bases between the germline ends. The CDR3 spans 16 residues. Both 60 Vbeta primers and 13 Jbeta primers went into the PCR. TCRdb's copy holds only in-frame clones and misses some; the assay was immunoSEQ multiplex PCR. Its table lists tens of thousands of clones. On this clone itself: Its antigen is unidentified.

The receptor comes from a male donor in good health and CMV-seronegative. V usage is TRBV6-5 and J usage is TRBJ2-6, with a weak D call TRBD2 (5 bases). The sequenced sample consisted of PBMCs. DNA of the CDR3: TGTGCCAGCAGTTTTTCCGGAGGTTCTGGGGCCAACGTCCTGACTTTC. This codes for CASSFSGGSGANVLTF.